The 29 T cell receptor beta chains below were found in one sample sequenced in a study of cytomegalovirus exposure and HLA in healthy donors. Primers included in the PCR were 60 Vbeta and 13 Jbeta primers. Sequenced by immunoSEQ multiplex PCR; TCRdb stores in-frame clones only, minus some. This sample has under 150,000 clones, with more than 75% found just once. The sequenced material came from PBMCs. Source of these receptors: a male donor in good health and CMV-seronegative.

The chain employs TRBV6-5 and TRBJ2-2, with D perhaps TRBD1 (6 bases). With 5 bases removed from V and 7 bases from J, the gap between germline ends came to 14 bases. Germline CDR1 and CDR2: MNHEY and SVGAGI. The CDR3 contains 14 residues. Written as DNA, the CDR3 is TGTGCCAGCAGTCTCTCAGGGGAAGACGGGGAGCTGTTTTTT. Encoded protein: CASSLSGEDGELFF.

This clone has a handful of counts. The chain uses TRBV6-1 and TRBJ2-3, with D perhaps TRBD1 (6 bases). The CDR3 runs 14 residues. V lost 7 bases and J 8 bases, leaving 19 bases between the germline ends. The V gene's germline CDR1 is MNHNS and CDR2 SASEGT. In DNA, the CDR3 is TGTGCCAGCATTATAACAACAGGGCTTTTTACGCAGTATTTT. Residues: CASIITTGLFTQYF.

The chain couples TRBV11-2 to TRBJ2-7; D is possibly TRBD2 (6 bases). Germline V CDR1 and CDR2: SGHAT, FQNNGV. V was trimmed by 1 base and J by 3 bases, leaving 13 bases between them. This CDR3 spans 15 amino acids. The CDR3 DNA follows: TGTGCCAGCAGCTTAGGTCTCCAAGCGGGCTACGAGCAGTACTTC. Encoded protein: CASSLGLQAGYEQYF.

The chain has TRBV15 and TRBJ2-7, with D possibly matching TRBD2 (6 bases). The CDR3 is 11 residues long. The V end lost 9 bases, the J end lost 4 bases, and 10 bases lay between the germline ends. CDR1 LNHNV and CDR2 YYDKDF come from the germline V gene (reference sequence). CDR3 amino acids: CATRDLYEQYF. Here the CDR3 DNA reads TGTGCCACAAGGGACTTGTACGAGCAGTACTTC.

The CDR3 bases are TGTGCCAGCAAGTCGTTGAGTAGCACAGATACGCAGTATTTT. This translates into CASKSLSSTDTQYF. The chain uses TRBV27 and TRBJ2-3; D is uncertain. Germline V gene sequence: CDR1 MNHEY, CDR2 SMNVEV (reference sequence). Trimming removed 7 bases at V and 0 bases at J, with 11 bases between. This CDR3 has 14 amino acids.

The chain carries TRBV29-1 and TRBJ2-3; D might be TRBD1 (6 bases). The V gene lost 4 bases and the J gene lost 2 bases, with 16 bases spanning the gap. This CDR3 has 15 residues. Germline lookup yields CDR1 SQVTM and CDR2 ANQGSEA. CDR3: CSVVGTQGNTDTQYF. The CDR3 coding sequence is TGCAGCGTTGTGGGGACACAAGGGAACACAGATACGCAGTATTTT.

The chain recombines TRBV25-1 with TRBJ1-3; no firm D call. Trimming pared 2 bases from V and 0 bases from J, leaving 11 bases between. The germline gives CDR1 MGHDK, CDR2 SYGVNS. The CDR3 is made up of 16 amino acids. CDR3 protein: CASSEGSGSSGNTIYF. The CDR3 bases are TGTGCCAGCAGTGAAGGCAGCGGAAGCTCTGGAAACACCATATATTTT.

The rearrangement joins TRBV5-6 to TRBJ1-1; D perhaps matches TRBD1 (5 bases). CDR1 SGHDT and CDR2 YYEEEE come from the germline V gene. V was trimmed by 4 bases and J by 0 bases, leaving 10 bases between them. The CDR3 length is 14 residues. The CDR3 region has the DNA TGTGCCAGCAGCCTGACAGAAATGAACACTGAAGCTTTCTTT. It encodes CASSLTEMNTEAFF.

The rearrangement links TRBV18 to TRBJ2-7; TRBD1 is a possible D gene (6 bases). The V end lost 3 bases, the J end lost 1 base, and 16 bases lay between the germline ends. Germline V gene sequence: CDR1 KGHSH, CDR2 LQKENI. This CDR3 region has 16 residues. Here the CDR3 reads CASSPLQGPRSYEQYF. In DNA form, the CDR3 reads TGTGCCAGCTCACCCTTACAGGGCCCAAGATCCTACGAGCAGTACTTC. Together with reference TRBV18 and TRBJ2-7, the CDR3 gives the full variable domain: NAGVMQNPRHLVRRRGQEARLRCSPMKGHSHVYWYRQLPEEGLKFMVYLQKENIIDESGMPKERFSAEFPKEGPSILRIQQVVRGDSAAYFCASSPLQGPRSYEQYFGPGTRLTVT.

The rearrangement links TRBV4-3 to TRBJ1-4; D remains ambiguous. Germline V gives CDR1 LGHNA, CDR2 YSLEER. Between the trimmed V and J ends, which lost 0 bases and 5 bases, there was a span of 13 bases. There are 16 residues in the CDR3. CDR3 sequence reads: CASSQDRAEGNEKLFF. The CDR3 DNA reads TGCGCCAGCAGCCAAGATCGAGCAGAGGGAAATGAAAAACTGTTTTTT.

V gene TRBV5-4 combines with J gene TRBJ1-1; no definite D call. V lost 1 base and J 0 bases, leaving 7 bases between the germline ends. The CDR3 runs to 14 residues. Per germline, CDR1 SGHNT and CDR2 YYREEE (reference sequence). Written as DNA, the CDR3 is TGTGCCAGCAGCTTGCAGGATATGAACACTGAAGCTTTCTTT. It yields the protein CASSLQDMNTEAFF.

The gene calls are TRBV9 and TRBJ2-7; 7 bases are a match to TRBD2. With 3 bases clipped from V and 3 bases from J, the junction kept 6 bases outside the gene matches. The CDR3 loop spans 14 amino acids. From germline, CDR1 is SGDLS and CDR2 YYNGEE. The CDR3 is CASSGGGPLYEQYF. The DNA of the CDR3 is TGTGCCAGCAGCGGGGGAGGGCCTCTCTACGAGCAGTACTTC.

This chain connects TRBV6-5 to TRBJ1-2; 9 bases map to TRBD1. Germline values: CDR1 MNHEY, CDR2 SVGAGI. The CDR3 covers 15 residues. The ends lost 5 bases at V and 0 bases at J; junction bases unmatched: 4. Here the CDR3 DNA reads TGTGCCAGCAGTCCGGACAGGGGAACTAACTATGGCTACACCTTC. As protein: CASSPDRGTNYGYTF.

The chain uses TRBV4-3 and TRBJ1-2, with 9 bases identical to TRBD1. Germline V CDR1 and CDR2: LGHNA, YSLEER. The CDR3 has 15 amino acids. The J segment lost 5 bases and the V segment lost 0 bases, leaving 4 bases of the junction unmatched. The CDR3 coding sequence is TGCGCCAGCAGCCAAGATGTGGGGACAGGGTATGGCTACACCTTC. Translation gives CASSQDVGTGYGYTF.

V and J are TRBV6-6 and TRBJ1-2; perhaps TRBD1 as D (5 bases). The CDR3 is 13 amino acids. The V and J ends lost 7 bases and 4 bases respectively, with 13 bases between them. Germline V gives CDR1 MNHNY, CDR2 SVGAGI (reference sequence). The CDR3 coding sequence is TGTGCCAGCATTTCGGACAAGTCCTATGGCTACACCTTC. This gives the protein CASISDKSYGYTF.

The chain combines TRBV4-2 with TRBJ2-2; 9 bases match TRBD2. Trimming cost V 4 bases and J 4 bases; bases outside gene matches: 10. Germline V gives CDR1 LGHNA, CDR2 YNFKEQ. This CDR3 comprises 17 residues. This CDR3 is CASSPRAGGSSTGELFF. For the CDR3, the DNA is TGTGCCAGCAGCCCACGAGCGGGGGGCAGCTCCACCGGGGAGCTGTTTTTT.

The chain couples TRBV5-1 to TRBJ1-2; perhaps TRBD1 as D (6 bases). V dropped 3 bases and J dropped 3 bases, with 15 bases sitting between them. The length of the CDR3 is 15 residues. Germline V gene sequence: CDR1 SGHRS, CDR2 YFSETQ. CDR3 nucleotides: TGCGCCAGCAGCTCTTTAGGGGGGGCGGACTATGGCTACACCTTC. This translates into CASSSLGGADYGYTF.

The V gene is TRBV6-5, the J gene TRBJ1-1; a weak D match, TRBD1 (6 bases). Looked up from germline, CDR1 is MNHEY and CDR2 is SVGAGI. V was cut by 2 bases and J by 1 base, with 8 bases left in between. The CDR3 totals 14 residues. For the CDR3, the DNA is TGTGCCAGCAGTTACGAAGGGGGGAACACTGAAGCTTTCTTT. Translation gives CASSYEGGNTEAFF.

The chain links TRBV5-1 to TRBJ2-1; 11 bases line up with TRBD2. Germline values: CDR1 SGHRS, CDR2 YFSETQ. The CDR3 is 15 amino acids. V lost 2 bases and J lost 7; bases outside the gene matches: 5. The CDR3 here is CASSLTSGGLNEQFF. The DNA for the CDR3 is TGCGCCAGCAGCTTAACTAGCGGGGGACTTAATGAGCAGTTCTTC.

As DNA, the CDR3 is TGCAGCGTTGAAGATTGGGACAAGACCGGGGAGCTGTTTTTT. As protein: CSVEDWDKTGELFF. The chain combines TRBV29-1 with TRBJ2-2; the D gene is possibly TRBD1 (6 bases). Germline V gene sequence: CDR1 SQVTM, CDR2 ANQGSEA. V lost 0 bases and J lost 5, with 10 bases in between. The CDR3 has 14 amino acids.

The rearrangement links TRBV30 to TRBJ1-4, with 9 bases matching TRBD1. Germline-derived CDR1 and CDR2 are GTSNPN and SVGIG (reference sequence). V lost 0 bases, J lost 6 bases, and 8 bases stayed unmatched. The CDR3 totals 16 residues. CDR3 bases: TGTGCCTGGAGTGTACCCCCGACAGGGGGGTATGAAAAACTGTTTTTT. It translates to CAWSVPPTGGYEKLFF.

The chain employs TRBV25-1 and TRBJ2-7, with 7 bases matching TRBD1. Germline V CDR1 and CDR2: MGHDK, SYGVNS. V shed 4 bases, J shed 4 bases, and the junction held 13 bases outside the gene matches. This CDR3 has 16 residues. The CDR3 nucleotides are TGTGCCAGCAGTGGCCTACCTATCAGGGGGTTTTACGAGCAGTACTTC. The encoded protein is CASSGLPIRGFYEQYF.

The chain couples TRBV7-3 to TRBJ2-7; TRBD2 is a possible D gene (6 bases). Germline loops: CDR1 SGHTA, CDR2 FQGTGA. V was clipped by 2 bases and J by 2 bases, with 13 bases between them. This CDR3 has 15 residues. The CDR3 nucleotides are TGTGCCAGCAGCTTAGTCGCGGGACTTCCCTACGAGCAGTACTTC. This codes for CASSLVAGLPYEQYF.

The chain couples TRBV7-2 to TRBJ2-3; 8 bases agree with TRBD2. Trimming removed 5 bases from V and 2 bases from J; junction bases left unmatched: 6. The CDR3 runs 15 residues. Germline V gene lookup returns CDR1 SGHTA and CDR2 FQGNSA. This chain's CDR3 is CASSPIGGATDTQYF. CDR3 nucleotide sequence: TGTGCCAGCAGCCCCATCGGGGGGGCCACAGATACGCAGTATTTT.

The chain links TRBV11-2 to TRBJ2-7, with TRBD2 identical over 9 bases. The CDR3 loop spans 17 amino acids. Germline CDR1 reads SGHAT; CDR2 reads FQNNGV. V lost 2 bases and J lost 0; bases outside the gene matches: 8. The CDR3 sequence: CASSLYLAGANSYEQYF. DNA for the CDR3: TGTGCCAGCAGCTTATACTTAGCGGGGGCAAACTCCTACGAGCAGTACTTC.

V usage is TRBV5-1 and J usage is TRBJ1-2, with a tentative D call TRBD1 (6 bases). Between the trimmed V and J ends, which lost 0 bases and 3 bases, there was a span of 9 bases. Germline CDR1 SGHRS, CDR2 YFSETQ. This CDR3 has 14 residues. In DNA form, the CDR3 reads TGCGCCAGCAGCTTGGGGGGGCTGGACTATGGCTACACCTTC. It yields the protein CASSLGGLDYGYTF.

The CDR3 loop is CASSLGGSAGELFF. CDR3 nucleotide sequence: TGTGCCAGCAGCTTAGGAGGGTCCGCCGGGGAGCTGTTTTTT. V gene TRBV7-2 combines with J gene TRBJ2-2, with D maybe TRBD2 (5 bases). The CDR3 is made up of 14 amino acids. Germline V gives CDR1 SGHTA, CDR2 FQGNSA. The germline V and J ends were trimmed by 1 base and 6 bases, with 9 bases remaining between them. Full variable domain (outside the CDR3, taken from reference TRBV7-2 and TRBJ2-2): GAGVSQSPSNKVTEKGKDVELRCDPISGHTALYWYRQSLGQGLEFLIYFQGNSAPDKSGLPSDRFSAERTGGSVSTLTIQRTQQEDSAVYLCASSLGGSAGELFFGEGSRLTVL.

The CDR3, as DNA: TGTGCAAGTCGCTTAGTGAGGGATTCACCCCTCCACTTT. This codes for CASRLVRDSPLHF. This rearrangement joins TRBV12-2 to TRBJ1-6. TRBV12-2 corresponds to a pseudogene. The CDR3 consists of 13 residues.

This chain connects TRBV9 to TRBJ2-3; tentatively, D is TRBD2 (5 bases). The CDR3 length is 14 residues. The V end lost 4 bases, the J end lost 0 bases, and 9 bases lay between the germline ends. Germline values: CDR1 SGDLS, CDR2 YYNGEE. The CDR3 DNA is TGTGCCAGCAGCCTTCGGACTAGCACAGATACGCAGTATTTT. It is translated as CASSLRTSTDTQYF. The variable domain in full, with the rest retrieved from reference TRBV9 and TRBJ2-3, is DSGVTQTPKHLITATGQRVTLRCSPRSGDLSVYWYQQSLDQGLQFLIQYYNGEERAKGNILERFSAQQFPDLHSELNLSSLELGDSALYFCASSLRTSTDTQYFGPGTRLTVL.